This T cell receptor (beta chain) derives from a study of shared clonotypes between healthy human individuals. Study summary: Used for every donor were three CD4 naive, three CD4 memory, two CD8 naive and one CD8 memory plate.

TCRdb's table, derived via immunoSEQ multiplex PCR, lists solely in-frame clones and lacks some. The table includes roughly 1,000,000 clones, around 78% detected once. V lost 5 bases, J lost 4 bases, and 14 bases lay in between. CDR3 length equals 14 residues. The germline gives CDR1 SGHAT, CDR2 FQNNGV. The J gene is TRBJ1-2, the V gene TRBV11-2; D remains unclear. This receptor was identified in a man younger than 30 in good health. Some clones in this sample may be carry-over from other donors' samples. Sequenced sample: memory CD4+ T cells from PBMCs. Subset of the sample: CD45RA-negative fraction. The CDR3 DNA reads TGTGCCAGCAGCCAAGACCGGCAGATCTATGGCTACACCTTC. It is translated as CASSQDRQIYGYTF.